This T cell receptor (beta chain) was recorded in a study of blood T cell repertoires in COVID-19. Whole-study context: PBMCs, B-cell-depleted T cells, or T cells provided the cDNA or gDNA that made up the material.

Germline V gives CDR1 LGHDT, CDR2 YNNKEL (reference sequence). This CDR3 region has 15 residues. V trimming: 4 bases; J trimming: 4 bases; junction bases outside the gene matches: 7. In the original analysis: Estimated nucleated cell counts came from reference gene primer amplification. TCRdb's copy holds only in-frame clones and misses some; the assay was immunoSEQ multiplex PCR. That table furnishes V, J and clone size, whereas the DNA furnished D and trimming. The sample yields more than 35,000 clones, 70% to 90% seen once. The TCR sequence derives from a human donor in a cohort sampled during active COVID-19. The chain joins TRBV3-1 (or the pseudogene TRBV3-2) to TRBJ2-7; the match to TRBD1 covers 10 bases. Sequencing input: peripheral blood. CDR3 DNA: TGTGCCAGCAGCCCCGGGACAGGGGAGGGTTACGAGCAGTACTTC. It specifies CASSPGTGEGYEQYF.